This TCR beta chain was obtained from a study of cytomegalovirus exposure and HLA in healthy donors. General observations from the study: As a later analysis revealed, the rate of TCR association differed by HLA locus, with DRB1 most and HLA-C fewest.

V lost 4 bases and J lost 4; bases outside the gene matches: 5. CDR1 is SEHNR, CDR2 FQNEAQ, per germline (reference sequence). This CDR3 is 14 amino acids long. Amplification used 60 Vbeta primers and 13 Jbeta primers. Clones were sequenced by immunoSEQ multiplex PCR, and TCRdb holds only the in-frame ones, with some missing. The sample holds about 140,000 clones, over 75% seen once. This clone was observed a few times. Antigen unknown. Sequenced sample: PBMCs. J is TRBJ2-5 and V is TRBV7-9; 8 bases agree with TRBD1. The sequence was obtained from a male donor in good health and CMV-seronegative. CDR3 sequence: CASSSTGGPETQYF. CDR3 bases: TGTGCCAGCAGCTCAACAGGGGGACCAGAGACCCAGTACTTC.